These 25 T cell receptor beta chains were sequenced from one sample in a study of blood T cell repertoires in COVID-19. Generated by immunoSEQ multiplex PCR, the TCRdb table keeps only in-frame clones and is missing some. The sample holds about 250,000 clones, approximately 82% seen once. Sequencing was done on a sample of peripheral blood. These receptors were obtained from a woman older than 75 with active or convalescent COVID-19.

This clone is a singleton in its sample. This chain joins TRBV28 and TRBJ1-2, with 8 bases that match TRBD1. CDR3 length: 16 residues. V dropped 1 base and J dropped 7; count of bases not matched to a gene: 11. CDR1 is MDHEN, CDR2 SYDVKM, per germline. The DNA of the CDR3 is TGTGCCAGCAGTTTATTCCGGCGGACAGGGCTAGTTGGCTACACCTTC. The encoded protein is CASSLFRRTGLVGYTF.

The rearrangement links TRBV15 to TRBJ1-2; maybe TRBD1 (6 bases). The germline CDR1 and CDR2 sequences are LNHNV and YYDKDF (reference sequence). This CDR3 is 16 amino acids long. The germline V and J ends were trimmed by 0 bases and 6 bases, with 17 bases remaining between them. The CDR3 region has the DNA TGTGCCACCAGCAGAGATATTAGGGGGTTTTCCCATGGCTACACCTTC. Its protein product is CATSRDIRGFSHGYTF.

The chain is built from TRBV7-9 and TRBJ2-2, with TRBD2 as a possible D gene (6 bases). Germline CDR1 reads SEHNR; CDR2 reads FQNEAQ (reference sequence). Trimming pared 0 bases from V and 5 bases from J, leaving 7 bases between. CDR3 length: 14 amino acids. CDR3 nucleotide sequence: TGTGCCAGCAGCTTAGCGGGACTTACCGGGGAGCTGTTTTTT. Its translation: CASSLAGLTGELFF.

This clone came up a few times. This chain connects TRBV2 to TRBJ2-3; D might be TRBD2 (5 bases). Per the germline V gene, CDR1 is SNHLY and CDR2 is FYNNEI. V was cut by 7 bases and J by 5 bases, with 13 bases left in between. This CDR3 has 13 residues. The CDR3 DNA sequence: TGTGCCAGCACCCGAGGGAGCGGAGATACGCAGTATTTT. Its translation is CASTRGSGDTQYF.

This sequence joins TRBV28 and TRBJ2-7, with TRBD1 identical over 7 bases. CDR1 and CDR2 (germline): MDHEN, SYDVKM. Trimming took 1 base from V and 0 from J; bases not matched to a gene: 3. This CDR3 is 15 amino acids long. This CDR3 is CASSLLPGGSYEQYF. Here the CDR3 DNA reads TGTGCCAGCAGTTTATTGCCAGGGGGCTCCTACGAGCAGTACTTC.

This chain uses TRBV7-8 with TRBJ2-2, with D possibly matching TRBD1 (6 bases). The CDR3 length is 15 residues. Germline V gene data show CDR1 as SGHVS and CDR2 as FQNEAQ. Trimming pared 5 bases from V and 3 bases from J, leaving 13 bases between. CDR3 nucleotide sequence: TGTGCCAGCAGCATCGGACAGATATACACCGGGGAGCTGTTTTTT. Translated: CASSIGQIYTGELFF.

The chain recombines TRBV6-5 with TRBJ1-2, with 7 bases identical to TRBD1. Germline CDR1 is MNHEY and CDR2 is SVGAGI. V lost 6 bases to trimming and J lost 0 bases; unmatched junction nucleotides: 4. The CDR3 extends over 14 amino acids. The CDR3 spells CASRGTVANYGYTF. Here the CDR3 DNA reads TGTGCCAGCAGGGGGACAGTAGCTAACTATGGCTACACCTTC.

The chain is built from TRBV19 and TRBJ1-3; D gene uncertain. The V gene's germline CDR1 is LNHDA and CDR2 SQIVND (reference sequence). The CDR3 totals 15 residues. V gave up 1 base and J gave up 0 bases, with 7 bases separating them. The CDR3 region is CASSIVASSGNTIYF. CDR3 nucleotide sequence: TGTGCCAGTAGTATAGTGGCCTCCTCTGGAAACACCATATATTTT.

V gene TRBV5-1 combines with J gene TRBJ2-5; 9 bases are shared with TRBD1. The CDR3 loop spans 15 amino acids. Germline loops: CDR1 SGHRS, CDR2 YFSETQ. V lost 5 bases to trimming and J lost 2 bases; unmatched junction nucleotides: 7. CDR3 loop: CASSSGTGPQETQYF. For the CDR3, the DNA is TGCGCCAGCAGTTCTGGGACAGGGCCACAAGAGACCCAGTACTTC. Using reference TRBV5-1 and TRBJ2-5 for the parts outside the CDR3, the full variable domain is KAGVTQTPRYLIKTRGQQVTLSCSPISGHRSVSWYQQTPGQGLQFLFEYFSETQRNKGNFPGRFSGRQFSNSRSEMNVSTLELGDSALYLCASSSGTGPQETQYFGPGTRLLVL.

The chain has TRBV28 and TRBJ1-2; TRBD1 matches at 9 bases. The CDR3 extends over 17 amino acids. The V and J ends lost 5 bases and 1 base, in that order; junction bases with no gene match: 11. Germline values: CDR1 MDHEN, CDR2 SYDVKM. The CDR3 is CASSVTPGTGSNYGYTF. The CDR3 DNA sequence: TGTGCCAGCAGTGTTACCCCCGGGACAGGGAGTAACTATGGCTACACCTTC.

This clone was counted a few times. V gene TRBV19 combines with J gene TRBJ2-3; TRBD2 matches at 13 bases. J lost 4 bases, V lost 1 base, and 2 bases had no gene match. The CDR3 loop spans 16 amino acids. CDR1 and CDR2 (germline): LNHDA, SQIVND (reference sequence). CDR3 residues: CASSIGTSGRSDTQYF. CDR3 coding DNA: TGTGCCAGTAGTATAGGGACTAGCGGGAGATCAGATACGCAGTATTTT.

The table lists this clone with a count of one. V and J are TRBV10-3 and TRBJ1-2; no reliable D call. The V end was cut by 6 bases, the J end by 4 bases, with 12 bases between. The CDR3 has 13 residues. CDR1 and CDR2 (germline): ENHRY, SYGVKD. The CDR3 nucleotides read TGTGCCATCAGCGGGGAGCCGGGCTATGGCTACACCTTC. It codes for CAISGEPGYGYTF.

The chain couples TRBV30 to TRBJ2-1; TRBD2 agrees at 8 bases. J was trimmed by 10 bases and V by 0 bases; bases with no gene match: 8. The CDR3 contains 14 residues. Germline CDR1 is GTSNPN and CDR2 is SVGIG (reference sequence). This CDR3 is CAWSVGAGDEEQFF. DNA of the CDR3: TGTGCCTGGAGTGTAGGAGCGGGAGATGAAGAGCAGTTCTTC.

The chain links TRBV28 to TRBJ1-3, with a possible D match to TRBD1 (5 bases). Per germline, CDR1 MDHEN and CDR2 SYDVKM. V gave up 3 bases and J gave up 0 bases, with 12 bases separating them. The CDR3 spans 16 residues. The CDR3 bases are TGTGCCAGCAGTTTTGTCGGGGGAAGCTCTGGAAACACCATATATTTT. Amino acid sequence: CASSFVGGSSGNTIYF.

The CDR3 DNA reads as TGTGCCAGCAGTTTAGAGCCCAAAATTTCTGGAAACACCATATATTTT. This codes for CASSLEPKISGNTIYF. The chain employs TRBV28 and TRBJ1-3, with D hard to call. The CDR3 is made up of 16 amino acids. CDR1 is MDHEN, CDR2 SYDVKM, per germline. V lost 2 bases and J lost 1, with 12 bases in between.

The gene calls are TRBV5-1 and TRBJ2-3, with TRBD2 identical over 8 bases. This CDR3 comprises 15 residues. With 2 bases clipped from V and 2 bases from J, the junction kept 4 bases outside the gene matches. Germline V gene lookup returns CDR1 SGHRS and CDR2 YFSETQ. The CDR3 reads CASSFQTSDTDTQYF. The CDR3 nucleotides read TGCGCCAGCAGCTTCCAGACTAGCGACACAGATACGCAGTATTTT.

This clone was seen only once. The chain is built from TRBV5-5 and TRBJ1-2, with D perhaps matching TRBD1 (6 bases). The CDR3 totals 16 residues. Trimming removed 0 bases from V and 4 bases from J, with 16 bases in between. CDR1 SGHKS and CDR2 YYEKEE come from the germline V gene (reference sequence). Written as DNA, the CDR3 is TGTGCCAGCAGCTTGGGGCGGCCAGGGGCGGGCTATGGCTACACCTTC. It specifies CASSLGRPGAGYGYTF.

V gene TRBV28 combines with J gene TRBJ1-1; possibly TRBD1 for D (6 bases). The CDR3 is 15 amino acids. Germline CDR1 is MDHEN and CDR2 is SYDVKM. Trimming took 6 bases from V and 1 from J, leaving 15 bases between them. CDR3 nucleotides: TGTGCCAGCAGGTTTAGTGGGGGCAGGAACACTGAAGCTTTCTTT. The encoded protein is CASRFSGGRNTEAFF.

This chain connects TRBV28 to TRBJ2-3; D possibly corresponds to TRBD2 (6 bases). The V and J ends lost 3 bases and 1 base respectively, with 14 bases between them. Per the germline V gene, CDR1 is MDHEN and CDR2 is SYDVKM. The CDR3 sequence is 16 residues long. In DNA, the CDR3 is TGTGCCAGCAGTTTTATCCGACTAGGTGGCACAGATACGCAGTATTTT. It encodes CASSFIRLGGTDTQYF. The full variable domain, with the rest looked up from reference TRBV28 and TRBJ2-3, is DVKVTQSSRYLVKRTGEKVFLECVQDMDHENMFWYRQDPGLGLRLIYFSYDVKMKEKGDIPEGYSVSREKKERFSLILESASTNQTSMYLCASSFIRLGGTDTQYFGPGTRLTVL.

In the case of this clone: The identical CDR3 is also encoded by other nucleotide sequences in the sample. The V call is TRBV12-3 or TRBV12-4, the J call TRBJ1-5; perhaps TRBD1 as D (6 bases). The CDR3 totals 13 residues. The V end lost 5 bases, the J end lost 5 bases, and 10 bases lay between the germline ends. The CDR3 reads CASSTQGDQPQHF. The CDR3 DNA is TGTGCCAGCAGTACACAGGGTGATCAGCCCCAGCATTTT.

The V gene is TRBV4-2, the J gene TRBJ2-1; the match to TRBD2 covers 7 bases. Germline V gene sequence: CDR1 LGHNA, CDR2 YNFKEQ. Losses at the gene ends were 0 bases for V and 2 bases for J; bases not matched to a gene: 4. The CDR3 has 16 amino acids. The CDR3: CASSQERGRAYNEQFF. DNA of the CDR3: TGTGCCAGCAGCCAAGAACGGGGGAGGGCCTACAATGAGCAGTTCTTC.

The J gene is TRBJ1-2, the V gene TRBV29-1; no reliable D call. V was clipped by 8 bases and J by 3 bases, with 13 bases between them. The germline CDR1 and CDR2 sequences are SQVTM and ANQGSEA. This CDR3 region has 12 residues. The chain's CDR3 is CSYSKDDYGYTF. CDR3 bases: TGCAGCTACTCAAAAGATGACTATGGCTACACCTTC.

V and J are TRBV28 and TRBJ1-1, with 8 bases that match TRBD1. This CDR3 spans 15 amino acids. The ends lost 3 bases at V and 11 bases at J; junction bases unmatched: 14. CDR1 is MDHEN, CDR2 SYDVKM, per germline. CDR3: CASSFPGQGVTAAFF. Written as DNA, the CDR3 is TGTGCCAGCAGTTTCCCCGGACAGGGCGTTACCGCGGCTTTCTTT.

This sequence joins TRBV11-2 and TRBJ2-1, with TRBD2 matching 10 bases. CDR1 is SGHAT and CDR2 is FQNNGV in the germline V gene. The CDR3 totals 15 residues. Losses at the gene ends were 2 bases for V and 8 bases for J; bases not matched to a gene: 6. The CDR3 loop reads CASSLRLAGVDEQFF. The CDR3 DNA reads TGTGCCAGCAGCTTACGGCTAGCGGGAGTTGATGAGCAGTTCTTC.

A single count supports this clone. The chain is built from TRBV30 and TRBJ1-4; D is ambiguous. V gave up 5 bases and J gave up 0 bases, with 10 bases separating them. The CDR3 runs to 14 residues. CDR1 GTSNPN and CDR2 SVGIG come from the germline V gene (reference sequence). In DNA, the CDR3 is TGTGCCTGGGCCCTTTCCTCAACTAATGAAAAACTGTTTTTT. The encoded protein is CAWALSSTNEKLFF.